This T cell receptor (beta chain) was sequenced during a study of shared clonotypes between healthy human individuals (dated by TCRdb to the early 2020s). About the study as a whole: A couple of women and three men aged 18 to 49 years were included in the cohort. To increase sequencing depth and limit assay-specific biases, different laboratories used diverse techniques to prepare libraries and sequence TCR repertoires. For each donor, three plates each were used for CD4 naive and CD4 memory, two plates were used for CD8 naive, and one plate was used for CD8 memory. To estimate repertoire size and how much clonotype sharing occurs between individuals, the study deeply sequenced the blood TCR repertoires of several healthy adults. Each donor's leukapheresis produced roughly between roughly 0.9 and 9 billion PBMCs. What the work shows at the level of the full study, not this receptor alone: Estimated clonotype richness was generally larger for naive than for memory subsets. Sampling was limited to blood, and TCR repertoires in tissue likely differ from TCR repertoires in blood. Pairwise subsampling indicated that sequencing depth was expected to affect the degree of clonotype sharing among donors. Because the study included only a small number of donors, the genetic and exposure-history diversity represented was limited. About 5% of naive CD4, 3.5% of naive CD8, 2.3% of memory CD4, and 0.4% of memory CD8 clonotypes were shared across four donors. Incomplete sequencing was indicated by rarefaction of sorted-subset datasets, despite the large sequencing depth. Higher generation probabilities were observed for clonotypes shared by all four sorted-subset donors than for non-shared clonotypes.

The donors were healthy, HIV-negative adults with no recently reported acute infections or vaccinations. Only Caucasian adults living in Nashville, Tennessee, USA were represented among the donors. CD8 memory samples combined magnetically selected CD45RO+ cells with CCR7-negative CD45RA+ effector memory (TemRA) cells. Blood was obtained by leukapheresis, after which PBMCs were separated by Ficoll-Histopaque density gradient centrifugation and cryopreserved in liquid nitrogen vapor phase. Analytical flow cytometry was used to check the purity and quantity of each magnetically sorted T cell population. Genomic DNA was isolated from every sorted fraction and measured by UV absorbance on a Nanodrop 2000c. Details on this clone: Its antigen is not yet known. One base away there is no much larger clone; base qualities are not given.

Relative to germline, V is 8 bases shorter and J is 5 bases shorter, with 21 bases between their ends. From cysteine to phenylalanine, the CDR3 is 15 amino acids long. The kept DNA is CDR3 alone, 45 bases in frame from the first base. Reading the germline V gene gives CDR1 SGHTA and CDR2 FQGNSA. Using the deep immunoSEQ assay, TCR CDR3 regions were amplified from genomic DNA by multiplex PCR. Genomic DNA extracted from each cell subset was distributed evenly over all wells of several immunoSEQ 96-well plates, and each plate served as one replicate. For sorted subsets, 150 to 250 ng of genomic DNA, equivalent to around 31,000 T cell genomes, went into each replicate PCR. The purified libraries were quantified using a Qubit 3.0 fluorometer, sized with a Bioanalyzer 2100, and then quantified again using the KAPA Library Quantification kit. Every immunoSEQ 96-well plate was sequenced on a dedicated single-read 150-cycle Illumina NextSeq 550 flow cell. Per the original workflow: Because the immunoSEQ output included only junctional sequences and no quality scores, the filtering could not be the same as the filtering used for full-length reads. To assign V/J genes and CDR3, sequences were annotated using PyIR, a Python wrapper for IgBLAST v1.9, with IMGT germline references. Reads with weak V/J assignments (E-value above 1e-6), missing CDR3, stop codons, out-of-frame junctions, or ambiguous translated residues were removed. V3J clonotypes were defined by identical inferred V gene, J gene, and CDR3 amino acid sequence. To compute the percentage overlap between repertoires, the number of shared unique clonotypes was divided by the size of the smaller repertoire. Three approaches were used to assess repertoire richness: RTK rarefaction, the Chao1 estimator, and Recon v2.1 estimates of unobserved clonotypes. For all TCRbeta clonotypes obtained by the gDNA method from four donors, generation probabilities were computed with OLGA. TCRdb obtained this table from immuneACCESS and retained in-frame rearrangements with V and J assigned. These tables miss some clones; where compared with another copy, unresolved V genes account for less than half of the shortfall, and the remainder is unexplained. D and trimming come from the DNA, and the V and J calls and clone size come from that table. Recorded for this sample are about 380,000 clones; around 96% of them occurred a single time. 0.32% of the sample comes from the top ten.

Here the chain combines TRBV7-2 and TRBJ1-1; no D segment can be confidently identified. Sequencing was done on a sample of memory CD8+ T cells sorted from blood. Reading the label with the study, this specimen's cell subset or site is: CD45RO+ cells pooled with CCR7-negative TemRA cells. The TCR sequence derives from a man aged 25 to 40 in good health. In nucleotide form, the sequence is TGTGCCAGCCACCTTAGGGCAGTCAGTATAACTGAAGCTTTCTTT. It codes for CASHLRAVSITEAFF.